A selection of T cell receptor beta chains follows, all from one sample in a study of shared clonotypes between healthy human individuals. Libraries were prepared by immunoSEQ multiplex PCR; TCRdb keeps only in-frame clonotypes and omits some of them. The data hold hundreds of thousands of clones, with around 97% observed a single time. Specimen: naive CD4+ T cells sorted from blood. The receptors stem from a woman aged 25 to 45 in good health. CDR3s include the opening cysteine and the closing phenylalanine or tryptophan. The order of the fields is D gene, clone size, V gene, J gene, CDR3 DNA, CDR3 protein. D genes are given only for firm matches. Expanded clones get a size class; other rows say once, few or many, or leave the size out.

d_call: TRBD2
clone_size: -
v_call: TRBV7-9
j_call: TRBJ2-5
cdr3_nt: TGTGCCAGCAGCCCCCGGGGGGGGACGCGTGGGGAGACCCAGTACTTC
cdr3_aa: CASSPRGGTRGETQYF

d_call: TRBD1
clone_size: -
v_call: TRBV5-4
j_call: TRBJ1-1
cdr3_nt: TGTGCCAGCAGCTTACTCCTTGGGACAGGGAACACTGAAGCTTTCTTT
cdr3_aa: CASSLLLGTGNTEAFF

d_call: -
clone_size: once
v_call: TRBV10-3
j_call: TRBJ2-2
cdr3_nt: TGTGCCATCCGGGGGGAGGGGGACACCGGGGAGCTGTTTTTT
cdr3_aa: CAIRGEGDTGELFF

d_call: -
clone_size: -
v_call: TRBV9
j_call: TRBJ2-1
cdr3_nt: TGTGCCAGCAGCGTAGTGGGAGTGGTCGATGAGCAGTTCTTC
cdr3_aa: CASSVVGVVDEQFF

d_call: -
clone_size: -
v_call: TRBV27
j_call: TRBJ2-4
cdr3_nt: TGTGCCAGCAGTTCAGGGGCGGGAGAGGCCAAAAACATTCAGTACTTC
cdr3_aa: CASSSGAGEAKNIQYF

d_call: -
clone_size: once
v_call: TRBV6-5
j_call: TRBJ2-7
cdr3_nt: TGTGCCAGCAGTTACTCTGGGGGTTCGTACGAGCAGTACTTC
cdr3_aa: CASSYSGGSYEQYF

d_call: -
clone_size: -
v_call: TRBV19
j_call: TRBJ2-3
cdr3_nt: TGTGCCAGTAGTATAGGTCAGCGGGGCACAGATACGCAGTATTTT
cdr3_aa: CASSIGQRGTDTQYF

d_call: -
clone_size: once
v_call: TRBV2
j_call: TRBJ2-5
cdr3_nt: TGTGCCAGCAGCGACCAAGAGACCCAGTACTTC
cdr3_aa: CASSDQETQYF

d_call: -
clone_size: -
v_call: TRBV2
j_call: TRBJ1-3
cdr3_nt: TGTGCCAGCAGTTCCGACAGGTTGGCTGGAAACACCATATATTTT
cdr3_aa: CASSSDRLAGNTIYF

d_call: -
clone_size: -
v_call: TRBV5-1
j_call: TRBJ2-7
cdr3_nt: TGCGCCAGCAGCTTGGTGGCAGGGGGGTCCTACGAGCAGTACTTC
cdr3_aa: CASSLVAGGSYEQYF

d_call: -
clone_size: -
v_call: TRBV5-1
j_call: TRBJ2-3
cdr3_nt: TGCGCCAGCAGCTTGGAGGGGGTTGCGACAGATACGCAGTATTTT
cdr3_aa: CASSLEGVATDTQYF

d_call: TRBD1
clone_size: -
v_call: TRBV28
j_call: TRBJ1-6
cdr3_nt: TGTGCCAGCAGTGGGGGACAGATCTATAATTCACCCCTCCACTTT
cdr3_aa: CASSGGQIYNSPLHF

d_call: -
clone_size: -
v_call: TRBV28
j_call: TRBJ1-4
cdr3_nt: TGTGCCAGCAGGCAGGGTGGGGTGGCTGAAAAACTGTTTTTT
cdr3_aa: CASRQGGVAEKLFF

d_call: -
clone_size: -
v_call: TRBV29-1
j_call: TRBJ2-1
cdr3_nt: TGCAGCGCACAGGTGTCAAGCTCCTACAATGAGCAGTTCTTC
cdr3_aa: CSAQVSSSYNEQFF

d_call: -
clone_size: -
v_call: TRBV5-4
j_call: TRBJ2-3
cdr3_nt: TGTGCCAGCAGCCAAAACGGGCCTGATACGCAGTATTTT
cdr3_aa: CASSQNGPDTQYF

d_call: -
clone_size: -
v_call: TRBV6-1
j_call: TRBJ2-1
cdr3_nt: TGTGCCAGCAAGGGGACGGTGGGCTCCAATGAGCAGTTCTTC
cdr3_aa: CASKGTVGSNEQFF

d_call: -
clone_size: -
v_call: TRBV28
j_call: TRBJ1-5
cdr3_nt: TGTGCCAGCAGTTTATTTCGCGCGGGTTACAGATACCCTCAGCCCCAGCATTTT
cdr3_aa: CASSLFRAGYRYPQPQHF

d_call: TRBD2
clone_size: -
v_call: TRBV19
j_call: TRBJ2-7
cdr3_nt: TGTGCCAGTAGTCCCCGGACTAGCGGCTCCTACGAGCAGTACTTC
cdr3_aa: CASSPRTSGSYEQYF

d_call: -
clone_size: -
v_call: TRBV11-2
j_call: TRBJ1-1
cdr3_nt: TGTGCCAGCAGGGAGAACACGGACATGAACACTGAAGCTTTCTTT
cdr3_aa: CASRENTDMNTEAFF

d_call: -
clone_size: few
v_call: TRBV11-2
j_call: TRBJ1-4
cdr3_nt: TGTGCCAGCAGCCTCCCGACTCTCAAAGGGGAAAAACTGTTTTTT
cdr3_aa: CASSLPTLKGEKLFF

d_call: TRBD2
clone_size: -
v_call: TRBV28
j_call: TRBJ2-1
cdr3_nt: TGTGCCAGCAGTCCCGGGGGGACTAGCGGGAGCTACAATGAGCAGTTCTTC
cdr3_aa: CASSPGGTSGSYNEQFF

d_call: TRBD2
clone_size: -
v_call: TRBV10-3
j_call: TRBJ2-1
cdr3_nt: TGTGCCATCAGTGGGACTAGCGGGAGTAATTTATACAATGAGCAGTTCTTC
cdr3_aa: CAISGTSGSNLYNEQFF

d_call: -
clone_size: -
v_call: TRBV29-1
j_call: TRBJ2-1
cdr3_nt: TGCAGCGAATCTAGCGCCCTGAGGGGTGAGCAGTTCTTC
cdr3_aa: CSESSALRGEQFF

d_call: TRBD2
clone_size: once
v_call: TRBV28
j_call: TRBJ2-2
cdr3_nt: TGTGCCAGCAGTTACCCCAAGAGACTAGCGGGCATCGGGGCCGGGGAGCTGTTTTTT
cdr3_aa: CASSYPKRLAGIGAGELFF

d_call: TRBD2
clone_size: -
v_call: TRBV11-2
j_call: TRBJ2-7
cdr3_nt: TGTGCCAGCAGCCCCGGGGGGGGACACTCCTACGAGCAGTACTTC
cdr3_aa: CASSPGGGHSYEQYF

d_call: TRBD1
clone_size: -
v_call: TRBV6-5
j_call: TRBJ2-7
cdr3_nt: TGTGCCAGCAGTATATACAGGGGCCCCTACGAGCAGTACTTC
cdr3_aa: CASSIYRGPYEQYF

d_call: -
clone_size: -
v_call: TRBV11-2
j_call: TRBJ2-3
cdr3_nt: TGTGCCAGCAGCTTGGGACCAAGCACAGATACGCAGTATTTT
cdr3_aa: CASSLGPSTDTQYF